The present T cell receptor (beta chain) was sequenced within a study of T cells after yellow fever vaccination (dated by TCRdb to between 2017 and 2020). With respect to the entire study: The SMART-Seq v4 Ultra Low Input RNA kit was used to prepare libraries from fractions with low cell numbers. Bulk TCR alpha and beta repertoires were sequenced longitudinally to track T-cell clones before and after primary and booster YFV17D yellow fever vaccination. Two healthy male donors, one aged 18 to 30 and one aged 30 to 40 years, made up the cohort. Blood was drawn at multiple timepoints before and after primary and secondary immunization, with bulk PBMC replicates and cell subsets isolated. What the authors observed across the whole study: A small fraction of clonotypes appeared in both the CD4 and CD8 compartments, likely as a result of convergent recombination. Most clones expanded after primary vaccination (almost 97% of CD4 and 80% to 90% of CD8) were re-detected after the booster, suggesting that broad memory maintenance occurred. Because the study included only a couple of donors, the extent to which the findings can be generalized is limited. Computational filtering was required because FACS-sorted repertoires could contain abundant contaminating clonotypes from the bulk population. Compared with the primary T-cell response, the secondary T-cell response was weaker but faster, peaking on day 5 rather than day 15.

The V end gives up 0 bases and the J end 0 bases, leaving 1 base in the junction not matched to a gene. CDR1 is given as SGHRS and CDR2 as YFSETQ, both from the germline V gene. The CDR3 measures 17 amino acids from cysteine to phenylalanine. Just CDR3 DNA is preserved here, 51 bases in frame from base 1. The sequencing machine was an Illumina NovaSeq 6000. TCR cDNA was synthesized by 5'RACE template switching, which introduced a universal primer site and unique molecular identifiers. Priming for cDNA synthesis came from both the TCR alpha and TCR beta constant segments. Two PCR steps were used to amplify libraries, with sample barcodes and sequencing adapters being added in the second step. Sequencing of libraries was done on Illumina HiSeq 2500 (2x100 bp) or NovaSeq (2x150 bp). On the authors' methods: Demultiplexing of reads and collapsing into UMI consensus sequences were performed with MIGEC, and V(D)J alignment was carried out with MiXCR. Vaccine-responding clonotypes were defined with edgeR using replicate PBMC samples, requiring FDR below 0.01 and a log2 fold change above 5 up to day 15. Each bulk clonotype was labeled CD4 or CD8 based on which sequenced repertoire, CD4 or CD8, contained the clonotype at higher abundance. TCRdb ran its own pipeline on the public reads, namely fastp trimming at Q25 and MiXCR clone calling, and kept in-frame beta chains. Duplicate CDR3 protein sequences are folded into a single record with the most common DNA and genes. These V and J calls derive from TCRdb rather than the authors' analysis. The sample contains 250,000 to 400,000 distinct CDR3 sequences, 3.5% to 4.5% of them found a single time. Clones ranked in the top ten supply 15% to 20% of the sample.

Remarks on this clonotype: Its antigen target is currently unknown. A much more abundant neighbour one base away suggests this may be a read error.

The label giving this sample's treatment or condition can be read as: live attenuated yellow fever vaccine strain. At each blood-draw timepoint, two biological replicates of bulk PBMCs were collected. PBMCs were isolated from peripheral blood using a standard Ficoll-Paque protocol. RNA was extracted with TriZol from bulk PBMCs, CD4 and CD8 fractions, and dextramer-positive and dextramer-negative fractions. The chain is made from TRBV5-1 and TRBJ2-1; 12 bases in between match TRBD2. The TCR originated in a man in his late teens or twenties who received the YFV17D yellow fever vaccine. Here the sequenced sample was PBMCs, taken 15 days after the yellow fever booster vaccination. The CDR3 reads CASSLATSGGSYNEQFF. Read as DNA, the sequence is TGCGCCAGCAGCTTGGCGACTAGCGGGGGCTCCTACAATGAGCAGTTCTTC.